This TCR beta chain was captured in a study of blood T cell repertoires in COVID-19. Study-level information: Samples representing acute and convalescent COVID-19 were sourced from the United States, Italy and Spain. Sources were T cells, B-cell-depleted T cells, or PBMCs; the material itself was cDNA or gDNA.

J gave up 4 bases and V 3 bases, and 6 bases lay outside the gene matches. The germline gives CDR1 SGDLS, CDR2 YYNGEE. The CDR3 runs 15 residues. Original handling: Using reference gene primer amplification, nucleated cell counts were estimated. Measured with immunoSEQ multiplex PCR; TCRdb has only the in-frame clones, and not every one. The V and J calls and clone size were taken over from that table, and D and trimming were inferred from the DNA. Of approximately 190,000 clones listed, approximately 81% were seen once; the top ten hold around 21%. The sequence was collected from a human donor in a cohort sampled during active COVID-19. The sequenced sample was peripheral blood. The chain links TRBV9 to TRBJ2-1, with 8 positions matching TRBD1. The CDR3 protein is CASSAGQGIYNEQFF. The DNA of the CDR3 is TGTGCCAGCAGCGCCGGACAGGGAATATACAATGAGCAGTTCTTC.